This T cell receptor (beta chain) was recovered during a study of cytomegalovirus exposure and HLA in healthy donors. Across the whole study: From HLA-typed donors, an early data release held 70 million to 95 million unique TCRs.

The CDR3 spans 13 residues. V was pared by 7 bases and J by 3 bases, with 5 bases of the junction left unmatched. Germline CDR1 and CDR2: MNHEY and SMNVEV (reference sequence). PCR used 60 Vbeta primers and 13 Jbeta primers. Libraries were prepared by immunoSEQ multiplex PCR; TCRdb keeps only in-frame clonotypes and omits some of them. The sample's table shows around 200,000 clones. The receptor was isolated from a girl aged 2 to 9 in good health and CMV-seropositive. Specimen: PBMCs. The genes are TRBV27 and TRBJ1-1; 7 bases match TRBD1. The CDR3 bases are TGTGCCAGCACCAGGGGGGTTGACACTGAAGCTTTCTTT. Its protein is CASTRGVDTEAFF.